This TCR beta chain was identified in a study of OX40 agonist ivuxolimab in advanced cancers. Background on the study: Ivuxolimab is an agonistic anti-OX40 (CD134) antibody, and patients were treated with it.

This CDR3 region has 15 residues. Germline V gene data show CDR1 as MNHNS and CDR2 as SASEGT. The ends lost 3 bases at V and 4 bases at J; junction bases unmatched: 4. Study-wide points: In CD8+ T cells, expanded clones were on average more numerous than in CD4+.

Regarding this clone: Its antigen is unidentified.

Here immunoSEQ multiplex PCR was the method, and the copy in TCRdb shows in-frame clones only, minus some. The data hold about 52,000 clones, with approximately 92% observed a single time. The chain carries TRBV6-1 and TRBJ2-1, with TRBD2 matching over 9 bases. Sequenced material: CD4+ or CD8+ T cells sorted from blood, taken in a trial of the OX40 agonist ivuxolimab. The clonotype originates from an adult with an advanced solid tumor such as melanoma, head and neck, liver or kidney cancer. The CDR3 nucleotides are TGTGCCAGCAGTGATGAGGCGGGAGGGTACAATGAGCAGTTCTTC. This sequence encodes CASSDEAGGYNEQFF.